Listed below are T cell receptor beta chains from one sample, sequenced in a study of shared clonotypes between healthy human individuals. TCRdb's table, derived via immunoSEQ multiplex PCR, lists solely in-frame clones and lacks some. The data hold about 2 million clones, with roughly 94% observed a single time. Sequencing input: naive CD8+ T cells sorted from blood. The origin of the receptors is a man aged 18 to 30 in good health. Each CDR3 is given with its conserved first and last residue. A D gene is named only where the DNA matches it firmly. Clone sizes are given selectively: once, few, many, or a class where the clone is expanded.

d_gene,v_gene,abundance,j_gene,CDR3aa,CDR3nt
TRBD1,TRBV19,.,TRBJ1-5,CASQGARNQPQHF,TGTGCCAGCCAGGGGGCGCGGAATCAGCCCCAGCATTTT
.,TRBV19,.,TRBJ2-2,CASSIRFQDLANTGELFF,TGTGCCAGTAGTATCAGGTTTCAGGACTTGGCGAACACCGGGGAGCTGTTTTTT
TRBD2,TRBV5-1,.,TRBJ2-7,CASSLASGLAVSSYEQYF,TGCGCCAGCAGCTTGGCCTCGGGACTAGCGGTTAGCTCCTACGAGCAGTACTTC
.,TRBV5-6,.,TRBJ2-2,CASSLDTGPNTGELFF,TGTGCCAGCAGCTTGGATACAGGCCCGAACACCGGGGAGCTGTTTTTT
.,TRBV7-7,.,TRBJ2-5,CASSPRGGQGFQETQYF,TGTGCTAGCAGTCCGCGGGGGGGACAGGGATTCCAAGAGACCCAGTACTTC
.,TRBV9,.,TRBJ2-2,CASSVGLTNTGELFF,TGTGCCAGCAGCGTCGGACTGACGAACACCGGGGAGCTGTTTTTT
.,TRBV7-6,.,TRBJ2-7,CARLEADYEQYF,TGTGCCAGACTAGAAGCAGACTACGAGCAGTACTTC
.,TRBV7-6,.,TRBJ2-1,CASSLSGGAVNEQFF,TGTGCCAGCAGCTTAAGTGGGGGGGCCGTGAATGAGCAGTTCTTC
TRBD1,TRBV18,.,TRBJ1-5,CASSPKDRALAGNQPQHF,TGTGCCAGCTCACCGAAGGACAGGGCTTTGGCTGGCAATCAGCCCCAGCATTTT
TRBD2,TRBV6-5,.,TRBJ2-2,CASSFLAEKGGELFF,TGTGCCAGCAGTTTCCTAGCGGAGAAGGGCGGGGAGCTGTTTTTT
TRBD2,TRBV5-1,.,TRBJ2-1,CASSLSAGADNEQFF,TGCGCCAGCAGCTTGTCAGCGGGGGCCGACAATGAGCAGTTCTTC
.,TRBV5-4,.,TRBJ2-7,CASSFSGGPEQYF,TGTGCCAGCAGCTTTAGTGGGGGCCCCGAGCAGTACTTC
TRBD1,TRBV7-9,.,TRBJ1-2,CASTGQGNANYGYTF,TGTGCCAGCACGGGACAGGGTAACGCTAACTATGGCTACACCTTC
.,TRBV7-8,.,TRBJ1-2,CASSPTSGGGYGYTF,TGTGCCAGCAGCCCAACCTCGGGGGGCGGCTATGGCTACACCTTC
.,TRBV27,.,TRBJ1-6,CASSWGLLDSPLHF,TGTGCCAGCAGTTGGGGGCTCCTAGATTCACCCCTCCACTTT
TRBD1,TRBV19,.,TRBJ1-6,CASSMTGGPPLHF,TGTGCCAGTAGTATGACAGGGGGCCCGCCCCTCCACTTT
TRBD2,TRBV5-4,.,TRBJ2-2,CASSWSGGAGELFF,TGTGCCAGCAGCTGGAGCGGGGGGGCCGGGGAGCTGTTTTTT
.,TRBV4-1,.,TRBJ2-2,CASSQVRGLGELFF,TGCGCCAGCAGCCAAGTCAGGGGCCTCGGGGAGCTGTTTTTT
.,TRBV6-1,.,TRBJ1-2,CASSEAHTRQIAYGYTF,TGTGCCAGCAGTGAAGCCCATACCCGACAGATTGCCTATGGCTACACCTTC
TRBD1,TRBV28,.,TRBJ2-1,CAVFGTANNEQFF,TGTGCCGTGTTCGGGACAGCTAACAATGAGCAGTTCTTC
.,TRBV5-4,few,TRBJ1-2,CASSFDGGSYGYTF,TGTGCCAGCAGCTTCGATGGGGGCAGCTATGGCTACACCTTC
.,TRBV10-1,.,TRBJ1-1,CASSDDPNTEAFF,TGCGCCAGCAGTGACGACCCGAACACTGAAGCTTTCTTT
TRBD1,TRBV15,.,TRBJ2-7,CATSNGQGAFSRDEQYF,TGTGCCACCAGCAATGGACAGGGGGCCTTCTCGCGGGACGAGCAGTACTTC
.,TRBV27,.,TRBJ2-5,CASSLGLAGETQYF,TGTGCCAGCAGTTTAGGGCTAGCTGGAGAGACCCAGTACTTC
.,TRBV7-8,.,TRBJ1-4,CASSLNPAATNEKLFF,TGTGCCAGCAGCTTAAATCCTGCGGCAACTAATGAAAAACTGTTTTTT
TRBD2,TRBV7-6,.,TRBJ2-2,CASSLGSSGSWDTGELFF,TGTGCCAGCAGCTTAGGGTCTAGCGGGAGTTGGGACACCGGGGAGCTGTTTTTT
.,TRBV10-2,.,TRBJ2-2,CASSDLDRNTGELFF,TGCGCCAGCAGCGACCTAGACAGAAACACCGGGGAGCTGTTTTTT
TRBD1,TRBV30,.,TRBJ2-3,CAWSVPGGRTDTQYF,TGTGCCTGGAGTGTACCAGGGGGTCGCACAGATACGCAGTATTTT
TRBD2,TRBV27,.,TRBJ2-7,CASTPTSGFYEQYF,TGTGCCAGCACCCCGACTAGCGGGTTCTACGAGCAGTACTTC
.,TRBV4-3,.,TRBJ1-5,CASSQDWVSNQPQHF,TGCGCCAGCAGCCAAGATTGGGTTAGCAATCAGCCCCAGCATTTT
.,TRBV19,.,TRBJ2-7,CASRGRGSYEQYF,TGTGCCAGCCGTGGAAGGGGGAGCTACGAGCAGTACTTC
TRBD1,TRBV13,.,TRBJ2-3,CASSLGTGGIDTQYF,TGTGCCAGCAGCCTTGGGACAGGGGGCATAGATACGCAGTATTTT
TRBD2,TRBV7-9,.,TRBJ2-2,CASSSRTAGAPGELFF,TGTGCCAGCAGCTCGAGGACAGCGGGAGCCCCCGGGGAGCTGTTTTTT
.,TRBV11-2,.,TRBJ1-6,CASSWGIRGYNSPLHF,TGTGCCAGCAGCTGGGGGATCAGGGGATATAATTCACCCCTCCACTTT
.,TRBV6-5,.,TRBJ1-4,CASSYTNEKLFF,TGTGCCAGCAGTTACACTAATGAAAAACTGTTTTTT
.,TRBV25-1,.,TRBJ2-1,CASSEGARGPNEQFF,TGTGCCAGCAGTGAAGGGGCAAGGGGTCCGAATGAGCAGTTCTTC
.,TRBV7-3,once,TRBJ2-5,CASSLSGSQETQYF,TGTGCCAGCAGCTTAAGTGGCAGCCAAGAGACCCAGTACTTC
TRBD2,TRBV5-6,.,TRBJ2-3,CASSLDGSGSPYTDTQYF,TGTGCCAGCAGCTTGGATGGTAGCGGGAGCCCGTACACAGATACGCAGTATTTT
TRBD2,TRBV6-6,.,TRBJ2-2,CASNGAGGNTGELFF,TGTGCCAGCAACGGAGCGGGAGGGAACACCGGGGAGCTGTTTTTT
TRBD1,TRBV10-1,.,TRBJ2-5,CASSVGFYVFGQAAETQYF,TGCGCCAGCAGTGTTGGTTTCTATGTTTTCGGACAGGCAGCAGAGACCCAGTACTTC
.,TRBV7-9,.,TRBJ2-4,CASSPGPTNIQYF,TGTGCCAGCAGTCCGGGACCGACAAACATTCAGTACTTC
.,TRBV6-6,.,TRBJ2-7,CASRGWYEQYF,TGTGCCAGCAGGGGATGGTACGAGCAGTACTTC
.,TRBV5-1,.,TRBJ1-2,CASSLDTGSYGYTF,TGCGCCAGCAGCTTGGATACGGGGTCCTATGGCTACACCTTC